Listed below are T cell receptor beta chains from one sample, sequenced in a study of cytomegalovirus exposure and HLA in healthy donors. Generated by immunoSEQ multiplex PCR, the TCRdb table keeps only in-frame clones and is missing some. The table has around 98,000 clones, around 80% seen once; the top ten hold roughly 8.4%. Source material: PBMCs. The receptors derive from a human donor in good health. The CDR3 runs from the conserved cysteine through the conserved F or W. A D gene is named only where the DNA matches it firmly. The listing skips clone size in some rows; elsewhere it reads once, few, many or a size class.

v_gene	j_gene	d_gene	abundance	len	CDR3aa	CDR3nt
TRBV4-2	TRBJ2-7	TRBD1	.	14	CASSVRDRLSEQYF	TGTGCCAGCAGCGTCCGGGACAGGCTCTCTGAGCAGTACTTC
TRBV10-1	TRBJ2-7	.	.	13	CASSETGDYEQYF	TGCGCCAGCAGTGAGACGGGAGACTACGAGCAGTACTTC
TRBV5-1	TRBJ2-3	.	.	14	CASSRGQVTDTQYF	TGCGCCAGCAGCCGCGGACAAGTCACAGATACGCAGTATTTT
TRBV5-4	TRBJ1-2	TRBD1	.	15	CASSGDRGSGYGYTF	TGTGCCAGCAGCGGTGACAGGGGGTCGGGCTATGGCTACACCTTC
TRBV6-1	TRBJ1-5	.	.	14	CASSVRGGNQPQHF	TGTGCCAGCAGTGTCAGGGGTGGCAATCAGCCCCAGCATTTT
TRBV9	TRBJ1-1	TRBD1	.	16	CASSANIGRGQDEAFF	TGTGCCAGCAGCGCGAATATAGGCAGGGGACAGGATGAAGCTTTCTTT
TRBV6-6	TRBJ1-5	TRBD1	.	16	CASSYPTGGENQPQHF	TGTGCCAGCAGTTACCCAACAGGGGGTGAAAATCAGCCCCAGCATTTT
TRBV5-4	TRBJ2-5	.	.	16	CASSLSRKTKEETQYF	TGTGCCAGCAGCTTGTCTAGGAAAACTAAAGAAGAGACCCAGTACTTC
TRBV9	TRBJ2-1	TRBD2	.	15	CASTRGRARGNEQFF	TGTGCCAGCACCCGAGGACGGGCGCGGGGGAATGAGCAGTTCTTC
TRBV7-9	TRBJ2-1	TRBD1	few	15	CASSSRDSSYNEQFF	TGTGCCAGCAGCTCCCGGGACAGCTCCTACAATGAGCAGTTCTTC
TRBV6-6	TRBJ1-6	TRBD1	few	15	CASSYSTGDISPLHF	TGTGCCAGCAGTTACTCCACAGGGGATATTTCACCCCTCCACTTT
TRBV5-1	TRBJ2-7	TRBD1	.	15	CASSFQDRAAYEQYF	TGCGCCAGCAGCTTCCAGGACAGGGCCGCCTACGAGCAGTACTTC
TRBV9	TRBJ1-6	.	.	13	CASGTDLGSPLHF	TGTGCCAGCGGAACGGACTTAGGCTCACCCCTCCACTTT
TRBV6-5	TRBJ1-5	TRBD1	.	15	CASSRHGTVNQPQHF	TGTGCCAGCAGTCGCCACGGGACAGTGAATCAGCCCCAGCATTTT
TRBV10-3	TRBJ1-5	.	.	15	CAISDAAQGDPPQHF	TGTGCCATCAGTGACGCCGCTCAGGGCGATCCGCCCCAGCATTTT
TRBV6-5	TRBJ1-2	TRBD1	.	15	CASKINRGANYGYTF	TGTGCCAGCAAGATAAACAGGGGAGCTAACTATGGCTACACCTTC
TRBV15	TRBJ1-4	TRBD1	few	13	CATNRGGDEKLFF	TGTGCTACGAACAGGGGCGGCGATGAAAAACTGTTTTTT